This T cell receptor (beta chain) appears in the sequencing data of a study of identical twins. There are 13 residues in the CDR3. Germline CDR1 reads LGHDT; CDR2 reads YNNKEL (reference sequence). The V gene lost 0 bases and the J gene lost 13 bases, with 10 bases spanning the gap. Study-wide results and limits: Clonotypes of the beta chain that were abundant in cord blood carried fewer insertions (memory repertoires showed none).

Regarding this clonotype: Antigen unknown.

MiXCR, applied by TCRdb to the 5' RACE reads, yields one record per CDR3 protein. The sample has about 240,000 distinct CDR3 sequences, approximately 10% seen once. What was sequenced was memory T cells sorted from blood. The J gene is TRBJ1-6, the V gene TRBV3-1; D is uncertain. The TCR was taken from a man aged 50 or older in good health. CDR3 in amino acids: CASSQDPRLPLHF. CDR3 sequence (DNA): TGTGCCAGCAGCCAAGATCCCCGGCTTCCCCTCCACTTT. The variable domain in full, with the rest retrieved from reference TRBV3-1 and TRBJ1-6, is DTAVSQTPKYLVTQMGNDKSIKCEQNLGHDTMYWYKQDSKKFLKIMFSYNNKELIINETVPNRFSPKSPDKAHLNLHINSLELGDSAVYFCASSQDPRLPLHFGNGTRLTVT.